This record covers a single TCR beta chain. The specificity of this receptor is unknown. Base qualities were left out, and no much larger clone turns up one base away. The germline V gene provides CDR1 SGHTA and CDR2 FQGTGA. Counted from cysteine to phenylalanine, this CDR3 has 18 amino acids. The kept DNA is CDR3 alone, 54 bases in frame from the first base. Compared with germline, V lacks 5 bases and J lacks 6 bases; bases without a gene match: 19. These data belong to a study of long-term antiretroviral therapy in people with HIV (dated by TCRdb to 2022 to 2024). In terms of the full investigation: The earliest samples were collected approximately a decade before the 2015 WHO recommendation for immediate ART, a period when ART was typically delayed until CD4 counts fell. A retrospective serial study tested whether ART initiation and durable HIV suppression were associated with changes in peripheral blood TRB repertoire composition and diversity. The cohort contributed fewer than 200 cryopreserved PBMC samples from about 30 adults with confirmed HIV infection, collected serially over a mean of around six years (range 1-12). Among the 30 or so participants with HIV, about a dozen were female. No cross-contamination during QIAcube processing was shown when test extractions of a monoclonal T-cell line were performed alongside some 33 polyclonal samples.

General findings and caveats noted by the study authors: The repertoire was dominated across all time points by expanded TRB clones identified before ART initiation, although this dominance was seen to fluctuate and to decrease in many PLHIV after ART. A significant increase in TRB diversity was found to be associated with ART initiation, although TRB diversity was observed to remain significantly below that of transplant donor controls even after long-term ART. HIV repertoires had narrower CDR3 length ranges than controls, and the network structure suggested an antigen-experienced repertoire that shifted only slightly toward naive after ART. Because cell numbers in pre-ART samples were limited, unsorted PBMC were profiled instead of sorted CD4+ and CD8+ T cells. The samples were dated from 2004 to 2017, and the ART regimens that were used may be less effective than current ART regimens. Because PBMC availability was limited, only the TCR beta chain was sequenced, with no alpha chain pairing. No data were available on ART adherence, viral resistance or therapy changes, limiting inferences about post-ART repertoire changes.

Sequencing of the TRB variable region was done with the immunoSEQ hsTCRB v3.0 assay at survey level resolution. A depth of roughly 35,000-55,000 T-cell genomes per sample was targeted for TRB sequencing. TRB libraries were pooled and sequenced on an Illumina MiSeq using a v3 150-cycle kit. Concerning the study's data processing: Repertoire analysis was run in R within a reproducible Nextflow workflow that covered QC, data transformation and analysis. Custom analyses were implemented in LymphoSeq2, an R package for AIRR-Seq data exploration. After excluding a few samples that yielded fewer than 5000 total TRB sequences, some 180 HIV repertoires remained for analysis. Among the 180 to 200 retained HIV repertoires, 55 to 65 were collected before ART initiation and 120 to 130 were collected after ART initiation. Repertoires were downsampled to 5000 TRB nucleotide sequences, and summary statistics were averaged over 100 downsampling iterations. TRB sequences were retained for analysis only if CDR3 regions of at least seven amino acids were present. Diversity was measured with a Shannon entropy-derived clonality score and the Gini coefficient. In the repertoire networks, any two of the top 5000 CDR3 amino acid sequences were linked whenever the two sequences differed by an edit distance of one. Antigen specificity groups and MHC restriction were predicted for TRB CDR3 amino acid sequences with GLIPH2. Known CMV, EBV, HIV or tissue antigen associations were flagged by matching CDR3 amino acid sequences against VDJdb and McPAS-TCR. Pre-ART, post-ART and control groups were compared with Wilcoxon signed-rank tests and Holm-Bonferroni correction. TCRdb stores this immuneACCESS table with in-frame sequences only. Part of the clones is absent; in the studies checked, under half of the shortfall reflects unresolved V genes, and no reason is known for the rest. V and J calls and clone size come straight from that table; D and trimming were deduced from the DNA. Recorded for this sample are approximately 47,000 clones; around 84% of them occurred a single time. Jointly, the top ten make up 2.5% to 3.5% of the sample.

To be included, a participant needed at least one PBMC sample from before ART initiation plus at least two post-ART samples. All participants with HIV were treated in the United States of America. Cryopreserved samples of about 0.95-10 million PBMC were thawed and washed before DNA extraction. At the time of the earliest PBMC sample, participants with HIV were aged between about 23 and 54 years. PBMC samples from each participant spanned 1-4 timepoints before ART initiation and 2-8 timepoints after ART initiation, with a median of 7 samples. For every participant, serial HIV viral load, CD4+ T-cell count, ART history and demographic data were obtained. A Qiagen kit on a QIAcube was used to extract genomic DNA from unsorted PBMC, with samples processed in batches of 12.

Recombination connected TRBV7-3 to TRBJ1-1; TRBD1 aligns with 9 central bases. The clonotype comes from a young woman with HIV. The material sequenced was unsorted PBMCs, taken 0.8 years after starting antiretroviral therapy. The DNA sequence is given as TGTGCCAGCAGCATACATCCGGGACAGGGACCTGCAACAGCTGAAGCTTTCTTT. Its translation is CASSIHPGQGPATAEAFF.